The table lists the clone carrying this T cell receptor beta chain with many counts. This entry comes from a study of identical twins. TCRdb itself ran the 5' RACE reads through MiXCR, one entry per CDR3 protein. The table shows over 250,000 distinct CDR3 sequences, with just under 9.5% occurring only once. The germline CDR1 and CDR2 sequences are SQVTM and ANQGSEA. V was trimmed by 6 bases and J by 3 bases, leaving 12 bases between them. CDR3 size: 12 residues. These data were also reused for a study on yellow fever vaccine responses in identical twins. This second study says: It has been reported that, in twins, the vaccine T cell response seemed partly convergent and partly personalized.

This clonotype originated in a woman aged 18-35 years in good health. The chain carries TRBV29-1 and TRBJ2-7; D is possibly TRBD1 (6 bases). Specimen: CD8+ T cells sorted from blood. CDR3 coding DNA: TGCAGCGTCAGAGGGGGTAGCTACGAGCAGTACTTC. Its translation is CSVRGGSYEQYF.